The 30 T cell receptor beta chains below come from one sample, sequenced in a study of graft-versus-host responses after intestinal transplantation. Sequenced by immunoSEQ multiplex PCR; TCRdb stores in-frame clones only, minus some. The repertoire holds about 82,000 clones, with roughly 91% as singletons. The antigens for these receptors are not known. Material: unstimulated CD4+ T cells sorted from spleen or lymph node cells, obtained before intestinal transplant. The receptors derive from a human donor who received an intestinal transplant.

This clone has a single count. V gene TRBV7-9 combines with J gene TRBJ2-6; D ambiguous. Per germline, CDR1 SEHNR and CDR2 FQNEAQ (reference sequence). V was clipped by 1 base and J by 2 bases, with 6 bases between them. The CDR3 runs 15 residues. The CDR3 sequence: CASSLVNPGANVLTF. CDR3 nucleotide sequence: TGTGCCAGCAGCTTAGTAAATCCTGGGGCCAACGTCCTGACTTTC.

The rearrangement links TRBV29-1 to TRBJ2-7; D gene unclear. Trimming pared 5 bases from V and 0 bases from J, leaving 8 bases between. The germline V gene has CDR1 SQVTM and CDR2 ANQGSEA. The CDR3 loop spans 12 amino acids. The CDR3 DNA follows: TGCAGCGTTACCGATAGCTCCTACGAGCAGTACTTC. Amino acid sequence: CSVTDSSYEQYF.

Concerning this clone: The same CDR3 also results from other DNA sequences found in this sample. The chain recombines TRBV29-1 with TRBJ1-6, with D maybe TRBD1 (6 bases). With 4 bases removed from V and 7 bases from J, the gap between germline ends came to 17 bases. CDR1 is SQVTM, CDR2 ANQGSEA, per germline. The CDR3 is 15 amino acids. The CDR3 DNA reads as TGCAGCGTTGGTTTAAGGGGGACGGGCAATTCACCCCTCCACTTT. This encodes CSVGLRGTGNSPLHF.

This clone has a handful of counts. The chain has TRBV6-5 and TRBJ1-2, with D unclear. The germline V gene has CDR1 MNHEY and CDR2 SVGAGI. The V and J ends lost 6 bases and 4 bases respectively, with 12 bases between them. This CDR3 region has 13 residues. CDR3 amino acids: CASSPRDTYGYTF. The CDR3 DNA reads TGTGCCAGCAGCCCCCGGGATACCTATGGCTACACCTTC.

The rearrangement joins TRBV30 to TRBJ2-1; the match to TRBD2 covers 10 bases. This CDR3 comprises 14 residues. From germline, CDR1 is GTSNPN and CDR2 SVGIG (reference sequence). J was trimmed by 3 bases and V by 1 base; bases with no gene match: 0. In DNA, the CDR3 is TGTGCCTGGAGTGGACTAGCGGGCTACAATGAGCAGTTCTTC. Encoded protein: CAWSGLAGYNEQFF.

This clone showed up just once. J is TRBJ2-7 and V is TRBV4-1, with TRBD1 matching over 8 bases. After removal of 3 bases from V and 4 bases from J, the junction contained 5 bases not matched to a gene. The germline V gene encodes CDR1 MGHRA and CDR2 YSYEKL. The CDR3 has 14 amino acids. The CDR3 DNA is TGCGCCAGCAGCCACCCGGGACAGGAGTACGAGCAGTACTTC. Translation: CASSHPGQEYEQYF.

The CDR3 DNA is TGTGCCAGTAGTAGCGCTAGCCTCACAGATACGCAGTATTTT. Amino acid sequence: CASSSASLTDTQYF. The J gene is TRBJ2-3, the V gene TRBV19; tentatively, D is TRBD2 (5 bases). V shed 4 bases and J shed 2 bases, with 10 bases lying between them. Germline V lookup: CDR1 LNHDA, CDR2 SQIVND (reference sequence). This CDR3 contains 14 residues.

The chain joins TRBV27 to TRBJ1-6; D not resolved. This CDR3 has 16 residues. With 2 bases removed from V and 0 bases from J, the gap between germline ends came to 8 bases. Germline-derived CDR1 and CDR2 are MNHEY and SMNVEV (reference sequence). CDR3 coding DNA: TGTGCCAGCAGTTTAAAGCCCGGCTCCTATAATTCACCCCTCCACTTT. It yields the protein CASSLKPGSYNSPLHF.

The chain couples TRBV4-1 to TRBJ1-2; TRBD1 matches 8 bases. Looked up from germline, CDR1 is MGHRA and CDR2 is YSYEKL. The trim removed 0 bases at V and 2 bases at J, leaving 8 bases unmatched. The CDR3 covers 17 residues. The CDR3 sequence: CASSQETRGRQNYGYTF. The CDR3 bases are TGCGCCAGCAGCCAAGAGACCAGGGGGCGCCAGAACTATGGCTACACCTTC.

The gene calls are TRBV5-5 and TRBJ1-3; unclear D gene. CDR3 length: 15 residues. V lost 4 bases, J lost 0 bases, and 11 bases lay in between. CDR1 SGHKS and CDR2 YYEKEE come from the germline V gene (reference sequence). CDR3 in amino acids: CASSTGLGSGNTIYF. CDR3 nucleotide sequence: TGTGCCAGCAGCACCGGACTGGGCTCTGGAAACACCATATATTTT.

This clone has more than one count but fewer than ten. The genes are TRBV6-6 and TRBJ1-3, with a possible D match to TRBD1 (5 bases). Trimming took off 0 bases at V and 2 bases at J, with 8 bases between the two ends. This CDR3 spans 15 amino acids. Germline CDR1 and CDR2: MNHNY and SVGAGI (reference sequence). CDR3 in amino acids: CASSYSGGTGNTIYF. The DNA for the CDR3 is TGTGCCAGCAGTTACTCGGGGGGAACTGGAAACACCATATATTTT.

The chain couples TRBV19 to TRBJ2-3; 14 positions match TRBD2. The CDR3 has 20 residues. V trimming: 0 bases; J trimming: 0 bases; junction bases outside the gene matches: 8. The germline gives CDR1 LNHDA, CDR2 SQIVND (reference sequence). CDR3 nucleotides: TGTGCCAGTAGTATAGATCGGGGACTAGCGGGGGATGCTAGCACAGATACGCAGTATTTT. Protein sequence: CASSIDRGLAGDASTDTQYF. The entire variable domain, with the rest obtained from reference TRBV19 and TRBJ2-3, is as follows: DGGITQSPKYLFRKEGQNVTLSCEQNLNHDAMYWYRQDPGQGLRLIYYSQIVNDFQKGDIAEGYSVSREKKESFPLTVTSAQKNPTAFYLCASSIDRGLAGDASTDTQYFGPGTRLTVL.

The genes are TRBV6-1 and TRBJ2-7; 11 bases map to TRBD1. This CDR3 is built from 14 residues. CDR1 and CDR2 (germline): MNHNS, SASEGT. V was clipped by 5 bases and J by 3 bases; unmatched bases: 3. The CDR3: CASSIGTGGYEQYF. DNA for the CDR3: TGTGCCAGCAGTATCGGGACAGGGGGCTACGAGCAGTACTTC.

The chain links TRBV18 to TRBJ2-3; tentatively, D is TRBD1 (6 bases). Germline V CDR1 and CDR2: KGHSH, LQKENI. This CDR3 has 14 amino acids. The V and J ends lost 5 bases and 3 bases respectively, with 12 bases between them. The CDR3 loop is CASSTLDRTDTQYF. CDR3 DNA sequence: TGTGCCAGCTCAACGTTGGACAGAACAGATACGCAGTATTTT.

CDR3 nucleotide sequence: TGTGCCATCAGACTGACAGGGTTGAACACTGAAGCTTTCTTT. It encodes CAIRLTGLNTEAFF. The rearrangement joins TRBV10-3 to TRBJ1-1, with 7 bases identical to TRBD1. CDR1 and CDR2 (germline): ENHRY, SYGVKD. The CDR3 is 14 amino acids. V trimming: 6 bases; J trimming: 0 bases; junction bases outside the gene matches: 4.

The chain uses TRBV5-1 and TRBJ2-5, with a tentative D call TRBD2 (6 bases). Trimming shortened V by 6 bases and J by 2 bases, and 11 bases separated the two germline ends. Germline V CDR1 and CDR2: SGHRS, YFSETQ. This CDR3 region has 13 residues. CDR3 residues: CASKLGLQETQYF. The CDR3 DNA is TGCGCCAGCAAGTTGGGACTTCAAGAGACCCAGTACTTC.

This clone was counted between two and nine times. The chain has TRBV5-6 and TRBJ1-1; D unclear. The length of the CDR3 is 14 residues. CDR1 and CDR2 (germline): SGHDT, YYEEEE. With 1 base removed from V and 1 base from J, the gap between germline ends came to 8 bases. CDR3 residues: CASSLLVRNTEAFF. Here the CDR3 DNA reads TGTGCCAGCAGCTTGTTAGTCCGGAACACTGAAGCTTTCTTT.

The V call is TRBV10-2, the J call TRBJ2-1, with D unresolved. This CDR3 has 12 residues. Trimming pared 6 bases from V and 3 bases from J, leaving 6 bases between. Germline values: CDR1 WSHSY, CDR2 SAAADI. The CDR3 DNA follows: TGCGCCAGCAGCCGCGTCTACAATGAGCAGTTCTTC. It yields the protein CASSRVYNEQFF.

The chain uses TRBV5-6 and TRBJ2-4; 8 bases line up with TRBD1. The CDR3 runs to 15 residues. Losses at the gene ends were 4 bases for V and 6 bases for J; bases not matched to a gene: 9. The germline gives CDR1 SGHDT, CDR2 YYEEEE. The CDR3, as DNA: TGTGCCAGCAGCGGATCCGGGACAGGACGAAACATTCAGTACTTC. Amino acids: CASSGSGTGRNIQYF.

This clone was counted only a few times. In DNA, the CDR3 is TGTGCCAGCAGCTTGGGGGGGCCAGGAAACACCATATATTTT. Its translation: CASSLGGPGNTIYF. The chain carries TRBV5-4 and TRBJ1-3, with D possibly being TRBD1 (6 bases). CDR3 length: 14 amino acids. Trimming cost V 0 bases and J 4 bases, with 8 bases left between them. CDR1 SGHNT and CDR2 YYREEE come from the germline V gene (reference sequence).

This clone was seen more than once but under ten times. The chain links TRBV19 to TRBJ2-7, with 13 bases identical to TRBD2. The trim removed 3 bases at V and 1 base at J, leaving 9 bases unmatched. This CDR3 contains 18 residues. CDR1 is LNHDA and CDR2 is SQIVND in the germline V gene (reference sequence). The CDR3 region is CASSIRRTSGGESYEQYF. CDR3 DNA: TGTGCCAGTAGTATTCGGCGGACTAGCGGGGGCGAATCCTACGAGCAGTACTTC.

The chain links TRBV7-9 to TRBJ1-1; D not certain. CDR1 is SEHNR and CDR2 is FQNEAQ in the germline V gene (reference sequence). The CDR3 sequence is 16 residues long. Trimming took 1 base from V and 4 from J, leaving 16 bases between them. CDR3 loop: CASSLVPQWRSTEAFF. The CDR3 nucleotides read TGTGCCAGCAGCTTAGTCCCCCAATGGCGGAGCACTGAAGCTTTCTTT.

V usage is TRBV19 and J usage is TRBJ2-1; TRBD1 aligns across 7 bases. CDR3 length: 14 residues. V gave up 3 bases and J gave up 9 bases; unmatched junction bases: 8. Germline loops: CDR1 LNHDA, CDR2 SQIVND (reference sequence). The CDR3 loop is CASSMGTEPGEQFF. The CDR3 coding sequence is TGTGCCAGTAGTATGGGGACAGAACCTGGTGAGCAGTTCTTC.

A note on this clone: A read error may produce the germline difference seen at one junction end. The J gene is TRBJ2-5, the V gene TRBV2; D is perhaps TRBD2 (6 bases). The germline V gene has CDR1 SNHLY and CDR2 FYNNEI. The CDR3 totals 14 residues. The CDR3 bases are TGTGCCAGCAGTGTTACGGGGGTGGAGCAGACCCGGTACTTC. Translation gives CASSVTGVEQTRYF. Drawing the rest from reference TRBV2 and TRBJ2-5, the complete variable domain is EPEVTQTPSHQVTQMGQEVILRCVPISNHLYFYWYRQILGQKVEFLVSFYNNEISEKSEIFDDQFSVERPDGSNFTLKIRSTKLEDSAMYFCASSVTGVEQTRYFGPGTRLLVL.

The chain recombines TRBV10-3 with TRBJ1-1; 8 bases are a match to TRBD1. This CDR3 is built from 15 residues. Germline values: CDR1 ENHRY, CDR2 SYGVKD. Trimming took 8 bases from V and 2 from J; bases not matched to a gene: 10. CDR3 in DNA: TGTGCCATCGCCAACAGGGGGATCCTAAACACTGAAGCTTTCTTT. Residues: CAIANRGILNTEAFF.

This rearrangement joins TRBV10-2 to TRBJ1-1, with D possibly TRBD1 on 6 matching bases. The V and J ends lost 10 bases and 1 base respectively, with 16 bases between them. The CDR3 extends over 14 amino acids. The germline CDR1 and CDR2 sequences are WSHSY and SAAADI. The CDR3 here is CATVGVGANTEAFF. CDR3 in DNA: TGCGCCACCGTAGGGGTGGGGGCGAACACTGAAGCTTTCTTT.

This chain links TRBV19 with TRBJ1-2; D gene uncertain. This CDR3 is built from 15 residues. Trimming shortened V by 4 bases and J by 0 bases, and 12 bases separated the two germline ends. The germline CDR1 and CDR2 sequences are LNHDA and SQIVND (reference sequence). The CDR3 sequence: CASSTRSLPNYGYTF. CDR3 DNA: TGTGCCAGTAGTACCAGGTCCCTCCCTAACTATGGCTACACCTTC.

This clone was seen only a few times. The DNA for the CDR3 is TGTGCCAGCTGGGGGGTCGGATCTGGAAACACCATATATTTT. It translates to CASWGVGSGNTIYF. This chain links TRBV6-5 with TRBJ1-3; D is possibly TRBD1 (5 bases). Trimming pared 8 bases from V and 1 base from J, leaving 12 bases between. CDR3 size: 14 residues. The germline V gene has CDR1 MNHEY and CDR2 SVGAGI.

This chain links TRBV5-1 with TRBJ1-3; D unclear. V gave up 5 bases and J gave up 0 bases, with 15 bases separating them. Germline lookup yields CDR1 SGHRS and CDR2 YFSETQ. The CDR3 has 16 residues. CDR3 nucleotide sequence: TGCGCCAGCAGTGGGAGCGGAGGAGGCTCTGGAAACACCATATATTTT. Its protein product is CASSGSGGGSGNTIYF. The whole variable domain, filled in from reference TRBV5-1 and TRBJ1-3, reads KAGVTQTPRYLIKTRGQQVTLSCSPISGHRSVSWYQQTPGQGLQFLFEYFSETQRNKGNFPGRFSGRQFSNSRSEMNVSTLELGDSALYLCASSGSGGGSGNTIYFGEGSWLTVV.

The V and J genes are TRBV27 and TRBJ2-7; 7 bases align to TRBD1. After removal of 0 bases from V and 2 bases from J, the junction contained 4 bases not matched to a gene. Germline CDR1 is MNHEY and CDR2 is SMNVEV (reference sequence). There are 15 residues in the CDR3. The CDR3 DNA reads as TGTGCCAGCAGTTTATCGATGCAGGGGGCCTACGAGCAGTACTTC. Amino acid sequence: CASSLSMQGAYEQYF.